This T cell receptor (beta chain) appears in the sequencing data of a study of beta chain features in type 1 diabetes. Expressed TCRB transcripts were sequenced, since all the RNA that had been isolated was reverse transcribed. Mean read depth for stem cell-like memory T cell samples was approximately 950,000 reads. Using immunoSEQ multiplex PCR, the repertoire was profiled, and TCRdb retains in-frame clones only, with some absent. The data contain about 110,000 clones, 30% to 50% of them singletons. With respect to this clone: Its antigen is not identified.

Findings of the study overall: A pattern of fewer insertions and more deletions at VDJ junctions was seen in type 1 diabetes patients. Compared with healthy donors, patients appeared to share more similar naive, central memory and regulatory TCRB repertoires.

V lost 4 bases and J lost 0, with 8 bases in between. Germline CDR1 SGHDT, CDR2 YYEEEE. The CDR3 is 15 residues long. The rearrangement joins TRBV5-6 to TRBJ2-6; D unresolved. The sample comprised stem cell memory CD4+ T cells from blood. The receptor's source is a woman aged 18-29 years in good health. DNA for the CDR3: TGTGCCAGCAGCGCCCTAGGCTCTGGGGCCAACGTCCTGACTTTC. This translates into CASSALGSGANVLTF. Looking up the rest from reference TRBV5-6 and TRBJ2-6 gives the full variable domain: DAGVTQSPTHLIKTRGQQVTLRCSPKSGHDTVSWYQQALGQGPQFIFQYYEEEERQRGNFPDRFSGHQFPNYSSELNVNALLLGDSALYLCASSALGSGANVLTFGAGSRLTVL.